The present TCR beta chain was sequenced within a study of shared clonotypes between healthy human individuals. Study as a whole: Each donor had three CD4 naive, three CD4 memory, two CD8 naive and one CD8 memory plate. Study-wide points: Across a few donors, naive CD4 shared roughly 5.1%, naive CD8 under 4%, memory CD4 over 2%, memory CD8 about 0.4%. The generation probabilities recorded for non-shared clonotypes fell below those of clonotypes shared by all four donors.

CD8 cells classed as naive were CD45RO-negative and positively selected for CCR7, excluding terminally differentiated effector memory CD45RA+ cells. Donors included only healthy HIV-negative adults lacking recent acute infections or vaccinations. To note about this clone: Its antigen is unidentified.

Unmatched junction bases numbered 2, after V lost 6 bases and J lost 6 bases. Germline values: CDR1 SGHAT, CDR2 FQNNGV. CDR3 length: 11 residues. Measured with immunoSEQ multiplex PCR; TCRdb has only the in-frame clones, and not every one. The table includes approximately 2,000,000 clones, around 93% detected once. The sequencing input was naive CD8+ T cells from PBMCs. The source is a man between 18 and 35 years old in good health. Some clones in this sample may be carry-over from other donors' samples. The rearrangement uses TRBV11-2 and TRBJ2-7; 7 bases map to TRBD2. This CDR3 is CASRGGGEQYF. The CDR3 DNA reads as TGTGCCAGCAGGGGCGGGGGCGAGCAGTACTTC.